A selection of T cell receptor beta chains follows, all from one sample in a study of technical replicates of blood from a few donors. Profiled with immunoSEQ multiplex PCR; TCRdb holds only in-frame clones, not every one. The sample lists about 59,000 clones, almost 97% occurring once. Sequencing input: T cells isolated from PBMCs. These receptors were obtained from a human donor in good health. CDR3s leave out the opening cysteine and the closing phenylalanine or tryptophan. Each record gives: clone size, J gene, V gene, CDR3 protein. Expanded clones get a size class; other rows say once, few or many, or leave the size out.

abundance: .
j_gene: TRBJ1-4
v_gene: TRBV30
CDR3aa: AWSGQGGRSLNEKLF

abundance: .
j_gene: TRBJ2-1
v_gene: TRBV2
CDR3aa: ASINEDSSYNEQF

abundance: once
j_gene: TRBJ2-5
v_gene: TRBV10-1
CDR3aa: ASSEFGQGRETQY

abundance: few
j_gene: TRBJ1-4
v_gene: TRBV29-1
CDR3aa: SVEGPSGGEKLF

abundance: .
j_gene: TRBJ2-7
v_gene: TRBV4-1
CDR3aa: ASSQEGGTGGHEQY

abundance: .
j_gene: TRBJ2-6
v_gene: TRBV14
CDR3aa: ASSQVFGTGANVLT

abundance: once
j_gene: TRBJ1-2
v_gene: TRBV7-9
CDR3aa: ASSSRSYGYT

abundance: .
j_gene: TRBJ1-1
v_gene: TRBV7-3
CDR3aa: ASSDGGTEAF

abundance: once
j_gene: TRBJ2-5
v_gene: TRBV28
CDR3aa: ASRIRTQETQY

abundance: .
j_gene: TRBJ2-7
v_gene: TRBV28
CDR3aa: ASSSLSSYEQY

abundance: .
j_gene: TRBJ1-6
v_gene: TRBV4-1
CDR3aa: ASSQDKTGWMDNSPLH

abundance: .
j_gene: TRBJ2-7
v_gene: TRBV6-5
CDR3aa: ASSLTSGMYEQY

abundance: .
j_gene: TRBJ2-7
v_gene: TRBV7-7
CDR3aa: ASSFTAYEQY

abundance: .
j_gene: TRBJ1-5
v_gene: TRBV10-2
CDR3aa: ASRKGQAGNQPQH

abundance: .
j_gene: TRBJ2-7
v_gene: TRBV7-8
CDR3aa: ASSLDRRMGLAEYEQY

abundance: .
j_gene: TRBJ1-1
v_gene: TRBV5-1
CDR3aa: ASSLGQGGNTEAF

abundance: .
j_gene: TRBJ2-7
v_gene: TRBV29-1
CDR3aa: SGGQFDEQY

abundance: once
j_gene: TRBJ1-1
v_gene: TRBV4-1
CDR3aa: ASSQDSENTEAF

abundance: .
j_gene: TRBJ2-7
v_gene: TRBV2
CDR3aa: AYEGGRQASYEQY

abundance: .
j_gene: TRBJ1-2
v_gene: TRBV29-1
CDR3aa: SVAGGYGYT

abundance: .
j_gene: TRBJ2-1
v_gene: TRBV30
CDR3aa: AWSGNSNYNEQF

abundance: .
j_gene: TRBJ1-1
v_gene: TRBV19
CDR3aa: ASSGGQVRKNTEAF

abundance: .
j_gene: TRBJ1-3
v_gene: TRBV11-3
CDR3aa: ASSSTENTIY

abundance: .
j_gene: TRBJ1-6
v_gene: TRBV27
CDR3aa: ASSFRSYNSPLH

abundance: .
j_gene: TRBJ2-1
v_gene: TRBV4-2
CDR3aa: ASSHQDLGGGSYNEQF

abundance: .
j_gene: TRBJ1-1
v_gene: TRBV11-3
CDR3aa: ASTLEVWVKGMNTEAF

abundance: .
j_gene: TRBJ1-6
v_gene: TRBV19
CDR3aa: ASALTRDRDSPLH

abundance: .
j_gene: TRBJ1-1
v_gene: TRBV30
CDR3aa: AWSGQGMGAF

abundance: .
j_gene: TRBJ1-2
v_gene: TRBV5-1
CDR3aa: ASSLAREDYGYT